This TCR beta chain was captured by sequencing in a study of cytomegalovirus exposure and HLA in healthy donors. PCR used 60 Vbeta primers and 13 Jbeta primers. Some clones are missing from TCRdb's copy, which holds only in-frame ones; the method was immunoSEQ multiplex PCR. The table records roughly 190,000 clones, about 70% of them present only once. As for this clone: Its specificity is not known.

Points from the study as a whole: From TCR beta sequences, most subjects' HLA-A and HLA-B alleles were reportedly predicted accurately. At a 0.05 false discovery rate, a later analysis found around 17,000 TCR beta sequences to be associated with HLA alleles. Listed as cytomegalovirus-associated were around 160 TCR beta chains.

The CDR3 spans 10 residues. The germline CDR1 and CDR2 sequences are MNHEY and SMNVEV (reference sequence). The rearrangement joins TRBV27 to TRBJ2-7, with no clear D. The sequenced sample was PBMCs. The receptor comes from a young woman in good health and CMV-seronegative. The CDR3: CQRSSYEQYF. The CDR3 DNA reads as TGTCAGAGGAGCTCCTACGAGCAGTACTTC.